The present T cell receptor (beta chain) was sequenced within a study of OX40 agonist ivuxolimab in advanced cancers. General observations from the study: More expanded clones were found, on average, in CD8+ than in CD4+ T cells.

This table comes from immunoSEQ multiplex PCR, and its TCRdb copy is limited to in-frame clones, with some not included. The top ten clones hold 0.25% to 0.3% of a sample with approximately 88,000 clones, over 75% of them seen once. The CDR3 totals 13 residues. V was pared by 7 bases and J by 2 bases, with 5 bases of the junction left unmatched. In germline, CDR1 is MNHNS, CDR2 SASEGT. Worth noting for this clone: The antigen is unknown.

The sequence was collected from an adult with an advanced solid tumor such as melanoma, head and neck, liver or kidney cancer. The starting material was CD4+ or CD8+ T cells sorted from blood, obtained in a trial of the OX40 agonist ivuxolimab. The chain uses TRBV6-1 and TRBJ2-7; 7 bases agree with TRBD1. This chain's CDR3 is CASTPTGPYEQYF. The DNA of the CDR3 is TGTGCCAGCACCCCGACAGGGCCCTACGAGCAGTACTTC.